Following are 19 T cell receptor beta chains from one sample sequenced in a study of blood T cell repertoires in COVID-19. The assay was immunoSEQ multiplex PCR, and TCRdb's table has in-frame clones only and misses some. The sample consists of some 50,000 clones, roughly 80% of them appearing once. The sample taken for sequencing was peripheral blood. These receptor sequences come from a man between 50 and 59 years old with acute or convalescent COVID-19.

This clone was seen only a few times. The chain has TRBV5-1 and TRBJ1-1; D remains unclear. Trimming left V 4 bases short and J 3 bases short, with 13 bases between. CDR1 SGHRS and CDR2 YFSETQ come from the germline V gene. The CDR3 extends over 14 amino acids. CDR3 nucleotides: TGCGCCAGCAGCATACGAAATTTAGACACTGAAGCTTTCTTT. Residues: CASSIRNLDTEAFF.

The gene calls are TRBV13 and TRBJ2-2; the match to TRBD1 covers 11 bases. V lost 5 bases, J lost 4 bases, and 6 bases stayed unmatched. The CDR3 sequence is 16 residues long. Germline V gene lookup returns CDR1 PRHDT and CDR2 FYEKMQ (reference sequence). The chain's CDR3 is CASSPTGTGGTGELFF. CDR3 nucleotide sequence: TGTGCCAGCAGCCCTACCGGGACAGGGGGCACCGGGGAGCTGTTTTTT.

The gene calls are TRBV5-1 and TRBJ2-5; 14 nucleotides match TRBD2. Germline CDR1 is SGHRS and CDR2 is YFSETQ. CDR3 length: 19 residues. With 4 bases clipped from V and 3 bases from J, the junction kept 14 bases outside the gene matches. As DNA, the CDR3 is TGCGCCAGCAGCCCTATGACTAGCGGGGGGGCCTCGGTAGAAGAGACCCAGTACTTC. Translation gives CASSPMTSGGASVEETQYF.

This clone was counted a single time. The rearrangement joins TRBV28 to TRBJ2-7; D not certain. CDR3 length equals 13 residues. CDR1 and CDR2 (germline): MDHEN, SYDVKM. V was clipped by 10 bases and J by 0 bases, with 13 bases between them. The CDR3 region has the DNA TGTGCCACTTTAGATTCCGGCTCCTACGAGCAGTACTTC. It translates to CATLDSGSYEQYF.

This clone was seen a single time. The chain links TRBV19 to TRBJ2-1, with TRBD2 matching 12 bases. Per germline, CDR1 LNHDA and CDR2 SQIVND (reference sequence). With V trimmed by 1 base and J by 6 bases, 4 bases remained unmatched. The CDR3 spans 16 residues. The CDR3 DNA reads TGTGCCAGTAGTATAGCGGTACTAGCGGGGGGCAATGAGCAGTTCTTC. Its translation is CASSIAVLAGGNEQFF.

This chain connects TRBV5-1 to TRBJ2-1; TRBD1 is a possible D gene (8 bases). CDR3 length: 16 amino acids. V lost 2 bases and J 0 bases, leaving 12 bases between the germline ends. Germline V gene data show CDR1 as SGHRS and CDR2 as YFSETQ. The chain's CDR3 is CASSLQGGSSYNEQFF. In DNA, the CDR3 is TGCGCCAGCAGCTTACAGGGGGGGAGCTCCTACAATGAGCAGTTCTTC.

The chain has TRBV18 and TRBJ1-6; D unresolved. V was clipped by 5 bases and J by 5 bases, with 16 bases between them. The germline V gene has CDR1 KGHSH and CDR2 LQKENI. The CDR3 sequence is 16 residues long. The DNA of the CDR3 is TGTGCCAGCTCATCTCAAGACGGAGCCCATAATTCACCCCTCCACTTT. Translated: CASSSQDGAHNSPLHF.

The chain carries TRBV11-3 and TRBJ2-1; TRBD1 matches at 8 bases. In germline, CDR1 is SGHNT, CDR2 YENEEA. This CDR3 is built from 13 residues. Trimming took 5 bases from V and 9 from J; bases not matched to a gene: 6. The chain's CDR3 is CASSTTGVGEQFF. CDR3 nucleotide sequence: TGTGCCAGCAGCACGACAGGGGTCGGTGAGCAGTTCTTC.

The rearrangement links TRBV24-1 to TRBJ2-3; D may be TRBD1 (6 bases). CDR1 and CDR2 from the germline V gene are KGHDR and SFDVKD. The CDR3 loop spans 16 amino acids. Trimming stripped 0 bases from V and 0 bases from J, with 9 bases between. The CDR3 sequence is CATSDLQGPSTDTQYF. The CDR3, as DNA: TGTGCCACCAGTGATTTGCAGGGGCCTAGCACAGATACGCAGTATTTT.

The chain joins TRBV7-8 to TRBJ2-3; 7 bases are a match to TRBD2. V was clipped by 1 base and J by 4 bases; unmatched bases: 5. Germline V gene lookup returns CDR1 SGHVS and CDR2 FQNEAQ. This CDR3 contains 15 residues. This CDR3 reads CASSLGRRESDTQYF. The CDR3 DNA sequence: TGTGCCAGCAGCTTAGGTCGGCGGGAGTCAGATACGCAGTATTTT.

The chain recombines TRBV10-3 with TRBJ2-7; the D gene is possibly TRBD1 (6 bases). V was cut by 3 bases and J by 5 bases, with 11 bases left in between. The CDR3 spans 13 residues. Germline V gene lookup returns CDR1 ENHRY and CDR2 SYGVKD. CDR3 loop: CAISDTGNNEQYF. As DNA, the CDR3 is TGTGCCATCAGTGATACAGGGAACAACGAGCAGTACTTC.

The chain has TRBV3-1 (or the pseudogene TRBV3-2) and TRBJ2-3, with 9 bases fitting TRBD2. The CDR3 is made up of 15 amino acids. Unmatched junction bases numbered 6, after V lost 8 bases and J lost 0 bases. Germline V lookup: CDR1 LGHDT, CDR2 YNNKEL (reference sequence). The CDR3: CASGYSGRSTDTQYF. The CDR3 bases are TGTGCCAGCGGTTACAGCGGGAGGAGCACAGATACGCAGTATTTT.

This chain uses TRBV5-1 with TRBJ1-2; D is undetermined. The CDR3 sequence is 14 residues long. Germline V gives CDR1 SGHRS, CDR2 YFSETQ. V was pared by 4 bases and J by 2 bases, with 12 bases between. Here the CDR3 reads CASSSEFTNYGYTF. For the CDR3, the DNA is TGCGCCAGCAGCAGCGAGTTCACAAACTATGGCTACACCTTC.

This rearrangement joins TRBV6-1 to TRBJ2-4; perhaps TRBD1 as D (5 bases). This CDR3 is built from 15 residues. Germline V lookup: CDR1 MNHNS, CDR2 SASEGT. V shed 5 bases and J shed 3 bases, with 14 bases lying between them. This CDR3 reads CASSSPGFSKNIQYF. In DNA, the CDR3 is TGTGCCAGCAGTTCCCCAGGGTTCAGCAAAAACATTCAGTACTTC.

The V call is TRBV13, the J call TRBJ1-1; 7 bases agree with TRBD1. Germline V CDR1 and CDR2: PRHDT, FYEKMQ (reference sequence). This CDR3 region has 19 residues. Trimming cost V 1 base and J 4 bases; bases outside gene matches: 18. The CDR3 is CASSLVGWGRGVTSTEAFF. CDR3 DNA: TGTGCCAGCAGCTTAGTTGGTTGGGGCAGGGGGGTAACTAGCACTGAAGCTTTCTTT.

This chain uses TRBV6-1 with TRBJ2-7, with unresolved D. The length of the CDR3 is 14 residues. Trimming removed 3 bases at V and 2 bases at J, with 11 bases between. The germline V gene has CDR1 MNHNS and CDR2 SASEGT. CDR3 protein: CASSEPREPYEQYF. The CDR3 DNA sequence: TGTGCCAGCAGTGAGCCCCGAGAGCCCTACGAGCAGTACTTC.

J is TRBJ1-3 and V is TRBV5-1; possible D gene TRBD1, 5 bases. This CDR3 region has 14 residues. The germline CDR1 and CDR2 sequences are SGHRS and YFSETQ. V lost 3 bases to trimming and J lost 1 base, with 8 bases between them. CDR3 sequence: CASSSGVSGNTIYF. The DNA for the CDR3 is TGCGCCAGCAGCTCGGGGGTTTCTGGAAACACCATATATTTT.

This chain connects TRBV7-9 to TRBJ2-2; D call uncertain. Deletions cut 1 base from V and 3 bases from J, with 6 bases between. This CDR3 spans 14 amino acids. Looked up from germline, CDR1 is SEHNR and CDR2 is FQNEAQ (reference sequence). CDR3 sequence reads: CASSLELDTGELFF. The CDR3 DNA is TGTGCCAGCAGCTTAGAGCTAGACACCGGGGAGCTGTTTTTT.

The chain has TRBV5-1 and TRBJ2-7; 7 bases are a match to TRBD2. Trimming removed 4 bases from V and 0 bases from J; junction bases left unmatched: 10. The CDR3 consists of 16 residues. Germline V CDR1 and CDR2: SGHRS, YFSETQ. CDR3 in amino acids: CASSPPGGFSSYEQYF. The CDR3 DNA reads TGCGCCAGCAGCCCCCCGGGGGGATTCAGCTCCTACGAGCAGTACTTC.